This T cell receptor beta chain was documented in a study of T-cell memory formation after mild COVID-19. General observations from the study: A second wave of clones peaked on day 37, and their SARS-CoV-2 specificity went unconfirmed. CD4+ bias marked clones expanding day 15 to 37, unlike balanced contracting clones.

TCRdb itself ran the 5' RACE reads through MiXCR, one entry per CDR3 protein. The sample includes 200,000 or so distinct CDR3 sequences, 16% of them seen just once. CDR3 length: 15 amino acids. V was trimmed by 1 base and J by 0 bases, leaving 9 bases between them. Germline CDR1 MGHRA, CDR2 YSYEKL. The table lists this clonotype with a few counts. Its antigen is currently unknown. The chain uses TRBV4-1 and TRBJ1-1, with unresolved D. This receptor was obtained from an adult woman who had mild COVID-19 (a few samples of this study predate the infection). Cell type and time point are not known. Sequencing was done on a sample of PBMCs or a T cell subset sorted from them (not recorded which). The CDR3 DNA reads as TGCGCCAGCAGCCAAGCCCAGAGCATGAACACTGAAGCTTTCTTT. Its translation: CASSQAQSMNTEAFF.